This passage covers 17 T cell receptor beta chains from one sample sequenced in a study of identical twins. TCRdb recomputed calls from the 5' RACE reads with MiXCR, one row per CDR3 protein. The sample lists fewer than 500,000 distinct CDR3 sequences, 20% to 30% seen once, with 2.9% in the top ten. The data were also submitted as part of a second study, on T cells expressing NK-cell markers.

The sequenced material came from CD4+ T cells sorted from blood. The receptors derive from a woman under 30 in good health.

The chain combines TRBV5-6 with TRBJ2-1; a weak D match, TRBD1 (7 bases). Trimming took 3 bases from V and 9 from J, leaving 13 bases between them. The CDR3 contains 13 residues. Germline V gives CDR1 SGHDT, CDR2 YYEEEE. CDR3 in amino acids: CASSSRQGGEQFF. For the CDR3, the DNA is TGTGCCAGCAGCTCCCGACAGGGAGGTGAGCAGTTCTTC.

The chain links TRBV6-1 to TRBJ2-7; the D gene is possibly TRBD1 (6 bases). Trimming shortened V by 6 bases and J by 2 bases, and 14 bases separated the two germline ends. The germline V gene encodes CDR1 MNHNS and CDR2 SASEGT. The CDR3 runs 14 residues. The CDR3 region has the DNA TGTGCCAGCAGACAGACAGGACAACCCTACGAGCAGTACTTC. Amino acids: CASRQTGQPYEQYF.

In this sample, this clonotype turned up a few times. V is TRBV10-3 and J is TRBJ2-1, with D perhaps TRBD1 (6 bases). The V end lost 10 bases, the J end lost 7 bases, and 11 bases lay between the germline ends. Germline CDR1 ENHRY, CDR2 SYGVKD. The CDR3 is made up of 11 amino acids. This CDR3 reads CATGRGNEQFF. CDR3 nucleotide sequence: TGTGCCACTGGTAGGGGGAATGAGCAGTTCTTC.

This clonotype was observed a few times. The rearrangement joins TRBV28 to TRBJ1-1, with TRBD1 matching 9 bases. Trimming removed 3 bases from V and 10 bases from J; junction bases left unmatched: 6. Germline CDR1 and CDR2: MDHEN and SYDVKM. This CDR3 is 13 amino acids long. In nucleotides, the CDR3 is TGTGCCAGCAGTTTTATTTCGGACAGGGGAGCTTTCTTT. It is translated as CASSFISDRGAFF.

The chain employs TRBV5-1 and TRBJ2-2; D may be TRBD2 (5 bases). V lost 8 bases, J lost 0 bases, and 14 bases lay in between. The CDR3 contains 15 residues. CDR1 and CDR2 (germline): SGHRS, YFSETQ. The CDR3 protein is CASEMDLSNTGELFF. DNA of the CDR3: TGCGCCAGTGAAATGGACTTATCGAACACCGGGGAGCTGTTTTTT.

The rearrangement links TRBV12-3 or TRBV12-4 to TRBJ1-4; D ambiguous. Trimming removed 6 bases at V and 10 bases at J, with 9 bases between. The CDR3 length is 11 residues. The CDR3 nucleotides are TGTGCCAGCAGCTACAAGGGAAAACTGTTTTTT. Its protein product is CASSYKGKLFF.

The genes are TRBV20-1 and TRBJ2-7; TRBD1 matches at 10 bases. The ends lost 6 bases at V and 4 bases at J; junction bases unmatched: 9. The CDR3 contains 14 residues. Germline lookup yields CDR1 DFQATT and CDR2 SNEGSKA (reference sequence). The CDR3 sequence: CSALPGTGDYEQYF. The CDR3 DNA sequence: TGCAGTGCACTCCCCGGGACAGGGGATTACGAGCAGTACTTC.

This clonotype was counted between two and nine times. CDR3 DNA sequence: TGTGCCACCAGCAGAGAAACGATGAAGGGGACAGGGAGTAAGAGCGGAAACACCATATATTTT. It codes for CATSRETMKGTGSKSGNTIYF. The chain carries TRBV15 and TRBJ1-3; 9 nucleotides align to TRBD1. V lost 0 bases, J lost 4 bases, and 19 bases stayed unmatched. Germline values: CDR1 LNHNV, CDR2 YYDKDF (reference sequence). This CDR3 has 21 amino acids.

Only a few counts were recorded for this clonotype. The chain employs TRBV7-9 and TRBJ1-5, with a possible D match to TRBD1 (6 bases). CDR1 is SEHNR, CDR2 FQNEAQ, per germline (reference sequence). V lost 2 bases, J lost 4 bases, and 9 bases lay in between. CDR3 length: 14 residues. CDR3 sequence (DNA): TGTGCCAGCAGCTTAAGGACAGAGAATCAGCCCCAGCATTTT. Translating gives CASSLRTENQPQHF.

V and J are TRBV21-1 and TRBJ1-2. TRBV21-1 has pseudogene status. The CDR3 is 14 residues long. For the CDR3, the DNA is TGTGCCAGCAGCCCTCATGGAAGGAACTATGGCTACACCTTC. This codes for CASSPHGRNYGYTF.

The chain recombines TRBV7-2 with TRBJ2-1; tentatively, D is TRBD2 (5 bases). The CDR3 runs to 16 residues. CDR1 is SGHTA, CDR2 FQGNSA, per germline. The V gene lost 5 bases and the J gene lost 0 bases, with 14 bases spanning the gap. CDR3 bases: TGTGCCAGCAGCAAACAGCGGTCTCACTCCTACAATGAGCAGTTCTTC. It encodes CASSKQRSHSYNEQFF.

The J gene is TRBJ2-7, the V gene TRBV7-8; TRBD2 matches 11 bases. The trim removed 4 bases at V and 4 bases at J, leaving 21 bases unmatched. CDR3 length: 20 residues. Germline V gene sequence: CDR1 SGHVS, CDR2 FQNEAQ. CDR3: CASSWASGGTTRGVVYEQYF. The CDR3 DNA sequence: TGTGCCAGCAGCTGGGCTAGCGGGGGGACTACCCGAGGTGTGGTTTACGAGCAGTACTTC.

This clonotype was found a few times. V and J are TRBV12-3 or TRBV12-4 and TRBJ1-4; 8 nucleotides match TRBD1. V lost 6 bases to trimming and J lost 1 base; unmatched junction nucleotides: 1. The CDR3 has 14 residues. CDR3: CASRTGVTNEKLFF. The DNA of the CDR3 is TGTGCCAGCAGGACAGGGGTAACTAATGAAAAACTGTTTTTT.

In this sample, this clonotype turned up many times. At one end the junction does not follow the germline gene, possibly because of a read error. In nucleotides, the CDR3 is TGTGCCAGCAGCTTAGCGGGAGGGGGAGAGACCCAGTACTTC. This gives the protein CASSLAGGGETQYF. V and J are TRBV5-1 and TRBJ2-5, with 11 bases aligning to TRBD2. CDR1 and CDR2 (germline): SGHRS, YFSETQ. The CDR3 is 14 residues long.

The J gene is TRBJ2-7, the V gene TRBV25-1, with D perhaps TRBD1 (6 bases). This CDR3 is built from 15 residues. Germline V gene data show CDR1 as MGHDK and CDR2 as SYGVNS. The ends were cut back, 6 bases at V and 2 bases at J, with 17 bases in the middle. CDR3 in DNA: TGTGCCAGCAGGGCACCCGGGACACTGGCCTACGAGCAGTACTTC. It is translated as CASRAPGTLAYEQYF.

The chain is built from TRBV7-9 and TRBJ1-5; TRBD1 agrees at 7 bases. The CDR3 sequence is 14 residues long. Per the germline V gene, CDR1 is SEHNR and CDR2 is FQNEAQ (reference sequence). V lost 5 bases, J lost 3 bases, and 4 bases stayed unmatched. The CDR3 protein is CASSPGGFNQPQHF. The DNA for the CDR3 is TGTGCCAGCAGCCCAGGGGGGTTCAATCAGCCCCAGCATTTT.

This clonotype was detected only a few times. The V gene is TRBV18, the J gene TRBJ2-7; D uncertain. Germline V gene lookup returns CDR1 KGHSH and CDR2 LQKENI. The CDR3 contains 11 residues. V dropped 1 base and J dropped 6 bases, with 4 bases sitting between them. The CDR3, as DNA: TGTGCCAGCTCACCACAGGTCGAGCAGTACTTC. As protein: CASSPQVEQYF.